This T cell receptor (beta chain) originates from a study of CD8+CD57+ T cells in acquired aplastic anemia. This clonotype came up many times. CDR3 and TCR beta VDJ profiling relied on genomic DNA as the template. TCRdb re-derived calls from the reads in MiXCR, one entry per CDR3 protein. The table shows 150,000 to 200,000 distinct CDR3 sequences, with around 50% occurring only once. In germline, CDR1 is SGHDT, CDR2 YYEEEE. This CDR3 has 12 residues. Trimming left V 0 bases short and J 6 bases short, with 6 bases between. An expansion of CD8+CD57+ cells by flow cytometry had been shown in patients chosen for sequencing.

This TCR came from a human donor with aplastic anemia. The sequencing sample was made of sorted CD4+, CD8+, or CD8+CD57+ T cells (not recorded which) from PBMCs. The chain carries TRBV5-6 and TRBJ2-5; a weak D match, TRBD2 (5 bases). Here the CDR3 reads CASSLVGKTQYF. The CDR3 DNA reads as TGTGCCAGCAGCTTGGTCGGGAAGACCCAGTACTTC.